Following are 8 T cell receptor beta chains from one sample sequenced in a study of blood T cell repertoires in COVID-19. Assay used: immunoSEQ multiplex PCR; TCRdb lists only in-frame clones, some missing. The sample has around 200,000 clones; roughly 77% are singletons. The specimen sequenced was peripheral blood. Source of these receptors: a woman in her thirties or forties with COVID-19, enrolled during active disease.

This clone was observed a handful of times. The chain has TRBV5-6 and TRBJ2-7, with 9 bases aligning to TRBD1. The CDR3 is made up of 14 amino acids. The J segment lost 3 bases and the V segment lost 4 bases, leaving 5 bases of the junction unmatched. The germline gives CDR1 SGHDT, CDR2 YYEEEE. CDR3 sequence: CASSRGTGNYEQYF. The CDR3 DNA reads TGTGCCAGCAGCCGCGGGACAGGGAACTACGAGCAGTACTTC.

V gene TRBV30 combines with J gene TRBJ1-5; possible D gene TRBD1, 5 bases. Germline V gene sequence: CDR1 GTSNPN, CDR2 SVGIG (reference sequence). V was clipped by 2 bases and J by 7 bases, with 15 bases between them. The CDR3 covers 14 residues. In DNA form, the CDR3 reads TGTGCCTGGAGTCAGGGCCACCGAGGACAGCCCCAGCATTTT. This sequence encodes CAWSQGHRGQPQHF.

A few counts support this clone. The chain links TRBV30 to TRBJ1-2; 9 bases are a match to TRBD1. Germline V gene sequence: CDR1 GTSNPN, CDR2 SVGIG (reference sequence). Trimming took 8 bases from V and 2 from J; bases not matched to a gene: 9. The CDR3 sequence is 14 residues long. The CDR3 sequence: CAGPGTGRNYGYTF. As DNA, the CDR3 is TGTGCCGGTCCCGGGACAGGGAGGAACTATGGCTACACCTTC.

The chain couples TRBV27 to TRBJ1-3; TRBD1 is a possible D gene (5 bases). Per the germline V gene, CDR1 is MNHEY and CDR2 is SMNVEV (reference sequence). The ends were cut back, 6 bases at V and 2 bases at J, with 17 bases in the middle. This CDR3 is 16 amino acids long. CDR3 sequence: CASSLGGPEAGNTIYF. CDR3 nucleotide sequence: TGTGCCAGCAGCCTGGGGGGTCCCGAGGCTGGAAACACCATATATTTT.

The rearrangement links TRBV4-3 to TRBJ2-2; D might be TRBD1 (6 bases). The CDR3 is 17 amino acids. Looked up from germline, CDR1 is LGHNA and CDR2 is YSLEER. With 0 bases removed from V and 4 bases from J, the gap between germline ends came to 15 bases. CDR3 in amino acids: CASSQDGGLPTTGELFF. DNA of the CDR3: TGCGCCAGCAGCCAAGATGGGGGCCTTCCCACCACCGGGGAGCTGTTTTTT.

The chain carries TRBV6-5 and TRBJ1-5; 7 bases are a match to TRBD1. Unmatched junction bases numbered 9, after V lost 6 bases and J lost 4 bases. This CDR3 comprises 15 residues. Germline V lookup: CDR1 MNHEY, CDR2 SVGAGI. The CDR3 nucleotides are TGTGCCAGCAGCTTGGACAGGACCCGAAATCAGCCCCAGCATTTT. Translation gives CASSLDRTRNQPQHF.

This clone was seen a single time. The chain joins TRBV5-1 to TRBJ2-1; TRBD2 aligns across 9 bases. V was pared by 6 bases and J by 7 bases, with 8 bases of the junction left unmatched. The germline gives CDR1 SGHRS, CDR2 YFSETQ. The CDR3 covers 14 residues. For the CDR3, the DNA is TGCGCCAGCACAAGCGGGGGGAATAGAAATGAGCAGTTCTTC. This translates into CASTSGGNRNEQFF.

V and J are TRBV5-6 and TRBJ1-6; 7 nucleotides agree with TRBD1. Germline lookup yields CDR1 SGHDT and CDR2 YYEEEE. This CDR3 has 15 amino acids. V was clipped by 4 bases and J by 18 bases; unmatched bases: 19. CDR3 loop: CASSLPDRASVEPHF. The CDR3 nucleotides read TGTGCCAGCAGCCTGCCCGACAGGGCCTCCGTTGAGCCCCACTTT.